The entry that follows covers one TCR beta chain sequence. Its antigen is not known. Produced via immunoSEQ multiplex PCR; TCRdb's table is partial and in-frame only. Altogether about 30,000 clones are present, 60% to 85% being singletons, with the ten largest covering roughly 3.5%. CDR3 size: 16 residues. V was pared by 3 bases and J by 2 bases, with 7 bases of the junction left unmatched. Germline CDR1 is LNHDA and CDR2 is SQIVND (reference sequence). This specimen belongs to a study of PD-1 blockade in classical Hodgkin lymphoma. Overall study: A 3 mg/kg intravenous dose of nivolumab was received by patients every 2 weeks.

Relapses following autologous stem cell transplantation were seen in all patients, with brentuximab vedotin exposure varying. Notes on the study in general: Patients who responded completely had about the same baseline diversity as newly diagnosed patients. CD4+ TCR diversity rose significantly by C4D1, and CD8+ TCR diversity did not. A reduction in baseline TCR diversity was reportedly seen in newly diagnosed patients relative to healthy donors.

The material sequenced was peripheral blood mononuclear cells (PBMCs), taken before the second cycle of nivolumab. The sequence was obtained from a human donor with classical Hodgkin lymphoma. This chain connects TRBV19 to TRBJ1-5; 7 nucleotides align to TRBD1. The CDR3 loop is CASSIGIGQGNQPQHF. CDR3 nucleotide sequence: TGTGCCAGTAGTATCGGAATTGGACAGGGCAATCAGCCCCAGCATTTT.